This T cell receptor beta chain is from a study of blood T cell repertoires in COVID-19. Background on the study: Donors in the United States, Italy and Spain gave samples during acute or convalescent COVID-19. Sources were T cells, B-cell-depleted T cells, or PBMCs; the material itself was cDNA or gDNA.

Authors' methods: Amplification with reference gene primers provided the estimates of nucleated cell counts. Profiled with immunoSEQ multiplex PCR; TCRdb holds only in-frame clones, not every one. The V and J calls and clone size are taken from that table; D and trimming were inferred from the DNA. Among fewer than 200,000 clones listed, 88% were seen once. With 6 bases clipped from V and 5 bases from J, the junction kept 15 bases outside the gene matches. The CDR3 totals 17 residues. Per germline, CDR1 SNHLY and CDR2 FYNNEI. V usage is TRBV2 and J usage is TRBJ1-5; TRBD1 matches at 8 bases. The TCR sequence derives from a man aged 45-65 years who had recovered from COVID-19. Sequencing was done on a sample of peripheral blood. The CDR3 spells CASSSGQGRVYDQPQHF. In DNA, the CDR3 is TGTGCCAGCAGCTCAGGACAGGGCCGGGTTTATGATCAGCCCCAGCATTTT.